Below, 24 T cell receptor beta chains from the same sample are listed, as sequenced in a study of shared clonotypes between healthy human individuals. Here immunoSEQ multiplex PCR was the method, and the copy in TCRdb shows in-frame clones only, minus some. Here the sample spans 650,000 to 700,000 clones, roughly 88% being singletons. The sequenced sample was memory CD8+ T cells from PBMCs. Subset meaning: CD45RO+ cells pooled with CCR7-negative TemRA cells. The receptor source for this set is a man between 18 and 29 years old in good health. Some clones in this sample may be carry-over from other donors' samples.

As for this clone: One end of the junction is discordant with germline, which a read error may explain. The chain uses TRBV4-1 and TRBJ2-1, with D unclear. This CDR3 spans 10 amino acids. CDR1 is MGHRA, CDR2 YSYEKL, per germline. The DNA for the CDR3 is TGCGCCAGCAGCCAAGATAGAGTAATCTTC. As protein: CASSQDRVIF.

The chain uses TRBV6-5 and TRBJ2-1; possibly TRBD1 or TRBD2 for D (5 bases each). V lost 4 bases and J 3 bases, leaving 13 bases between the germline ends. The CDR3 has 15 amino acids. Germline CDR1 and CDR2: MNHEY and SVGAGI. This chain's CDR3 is CASSSWGRGYNEQFF. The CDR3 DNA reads TGTGCCAGCAGTTCGTGGGGACGGGGCTACAATGAGCAGTTCTTC.

Here the CDR3 reads CASHPAGGSETQYF. Here the CDR3 DNA reads TGTGCCAGCCACCCGGCAGGGGGCTCAGAGACCCAGTACTTC. The rearrangement links TRBV25-1 to TRBJ2-5; TRBD1 aligns across 8 bases. Germline loops: CDR1 MGHDK, CDR2 SYGVNS. V dropped 8 bases and J dropped 4; count of bases not matched to a gene: 9. The CDR3 contains 14 residues. Based on the CDR3 plus reference TRBV25-1 and TRBJ2-5, the full variable domain is EADIYQTPRYLVIGTGKKITLECSQTMGHDKMYWYQQDPGMELHLIHYSYGVNSTEKGDLSSESTVSRIRTEHFPLTLESARPSHTSQYLCASHPAGGSETQYFGPGTRLLVL.

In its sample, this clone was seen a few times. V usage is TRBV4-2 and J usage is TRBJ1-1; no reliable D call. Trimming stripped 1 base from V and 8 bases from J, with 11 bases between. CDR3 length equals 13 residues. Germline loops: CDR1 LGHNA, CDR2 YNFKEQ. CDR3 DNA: TGTGCCAGCAGCCAAGGTCGCGGTCAGGAAGCTTTCTTT. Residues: CASSQGRGQEAFF.

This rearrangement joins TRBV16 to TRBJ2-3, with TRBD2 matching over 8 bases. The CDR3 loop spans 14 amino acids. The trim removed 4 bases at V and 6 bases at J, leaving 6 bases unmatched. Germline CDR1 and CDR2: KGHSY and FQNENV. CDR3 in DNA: TGTGCCAGCAGCCTAGCGGGGCCCCGGGATACGCAGTATTTT. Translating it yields CASSLAGPRDTQYF.

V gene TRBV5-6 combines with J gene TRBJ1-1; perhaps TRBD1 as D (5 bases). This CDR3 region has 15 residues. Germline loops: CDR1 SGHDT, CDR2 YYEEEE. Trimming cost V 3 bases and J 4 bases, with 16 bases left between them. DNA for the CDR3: TGTGCCAGCAGCTGGGGCGGAGGGTTCGGCACTGAAGCTTTCTTT. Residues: CASSWGGGFGTEAFF.

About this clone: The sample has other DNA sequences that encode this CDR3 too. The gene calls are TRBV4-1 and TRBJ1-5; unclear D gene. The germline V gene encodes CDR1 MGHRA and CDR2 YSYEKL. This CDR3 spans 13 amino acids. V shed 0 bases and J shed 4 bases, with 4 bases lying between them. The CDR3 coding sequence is TGCGCCAGCAGCCAAGATAGTAATCAGCCCCAGCATTTT. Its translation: CASSQDSNQPQHF.

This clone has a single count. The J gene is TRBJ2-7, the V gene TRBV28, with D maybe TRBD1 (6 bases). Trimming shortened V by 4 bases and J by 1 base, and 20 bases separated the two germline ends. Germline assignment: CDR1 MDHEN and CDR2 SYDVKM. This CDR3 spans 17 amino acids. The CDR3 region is CASSWDKSLPSSYEQYF. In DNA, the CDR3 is TGTGCCAGCAGTTGGGACAAGTCCCTTCCCTCATCCTACGAGCAGTACTTC.

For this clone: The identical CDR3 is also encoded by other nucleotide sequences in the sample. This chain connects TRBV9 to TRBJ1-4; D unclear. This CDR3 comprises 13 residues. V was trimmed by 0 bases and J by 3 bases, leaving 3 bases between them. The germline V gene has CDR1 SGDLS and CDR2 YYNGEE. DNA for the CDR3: TGTGCCAGCAGCGTAGATCCTAATGAAAAACTGTTTTTT. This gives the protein CASSVDPNEKLFF. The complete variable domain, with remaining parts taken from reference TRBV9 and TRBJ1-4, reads DSGVTQTPKHLITATGQRVTLRCSPRSGDLSVYWYQQSLDQGLQFLIQYYNGEERAKGNILERFSAQQFPDLHSELNLSSLELGDSALYFCASSVDPNEKLFFGSGTQLSVL.

In nucleotides, the CDR3 is TGTGCCAGCAGAAAGGCCAACCCGAACACCGGGGAGCTGTTTTTT. It is translated as CASRKANPNTGELFF. J is TRBJ2-2 and V is TRBV27; D is unclear. The CDR3 contains 15 residues. V was pared by 6 bases and J by 0 bases, with 11 bases between. CDR1 MNHEY and CDR2 SMNVEV come from the germline V gene (reference sequence).

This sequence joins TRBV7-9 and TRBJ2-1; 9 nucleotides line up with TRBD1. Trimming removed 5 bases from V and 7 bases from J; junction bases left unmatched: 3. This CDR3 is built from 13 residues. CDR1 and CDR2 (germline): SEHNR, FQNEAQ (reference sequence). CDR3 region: CASSADRGNEQFF. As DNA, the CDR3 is TGTGCCAGCAGCGCGGACAGGGGAAATGAGCAGTTCTTC.

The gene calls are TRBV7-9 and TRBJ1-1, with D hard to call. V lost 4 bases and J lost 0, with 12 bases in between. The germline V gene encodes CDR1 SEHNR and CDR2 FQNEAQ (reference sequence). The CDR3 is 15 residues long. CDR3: CASSSPAEMNTEAFF. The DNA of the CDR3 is TGTGCCAGCAGCTCCCCAGCCGAGATGAACACTGAAGCTTTCTTT.

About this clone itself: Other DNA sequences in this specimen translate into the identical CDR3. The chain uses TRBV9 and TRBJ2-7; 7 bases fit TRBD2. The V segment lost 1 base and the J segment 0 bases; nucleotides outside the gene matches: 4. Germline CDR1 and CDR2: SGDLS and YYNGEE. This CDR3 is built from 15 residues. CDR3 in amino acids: CASSVSAGPSYEQYF. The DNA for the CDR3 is TGTGCCAGCAGCGTATCAGCGGGGCCCTCCTACGAGCAGTACTTC.

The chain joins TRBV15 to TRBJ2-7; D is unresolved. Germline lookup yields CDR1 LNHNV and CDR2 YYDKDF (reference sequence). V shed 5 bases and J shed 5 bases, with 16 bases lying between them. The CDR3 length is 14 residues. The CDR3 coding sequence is TGTGCCACCAGCGCGCCGGGCCAAGAAGACGAGCAGTACTTC. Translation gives CATSAPGQEDEQYF.

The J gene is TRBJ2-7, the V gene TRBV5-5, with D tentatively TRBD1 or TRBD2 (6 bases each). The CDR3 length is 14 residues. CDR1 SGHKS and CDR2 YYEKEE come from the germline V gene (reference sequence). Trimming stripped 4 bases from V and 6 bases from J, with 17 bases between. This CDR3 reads CASSPAGQLLEQYF. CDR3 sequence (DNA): TGTGCCAGCAGCCCGGCGGGACAACTTCTCGAGCAGTACTTC.

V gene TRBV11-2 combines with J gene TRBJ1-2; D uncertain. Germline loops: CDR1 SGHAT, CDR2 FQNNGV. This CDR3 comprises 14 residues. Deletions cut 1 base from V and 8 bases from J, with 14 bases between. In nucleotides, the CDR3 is TGTGCCAGCAGCTTAGTTACGGGGTCGCACGGCTACACCTTC. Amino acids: CASSLVTGSHGYTF.

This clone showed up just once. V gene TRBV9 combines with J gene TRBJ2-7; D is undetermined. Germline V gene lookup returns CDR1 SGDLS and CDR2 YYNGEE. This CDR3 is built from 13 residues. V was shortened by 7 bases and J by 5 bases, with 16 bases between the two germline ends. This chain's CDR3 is CASSGLHSDEQYF. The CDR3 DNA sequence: TGTGCCAGCTCTGGCTTGCATAGTGACGAGCAGTACTTC.

The CDR3 coding sequence is TGTGCCAGCAGCGTTTCTGGAAGGACTGAAGCTTTCTTT. Translation: CASSVSGRTEAFF. V usage is TRBV9 and J usage is TRBJ1-1, with D hard to call. Germline CDR1 SGDLS, CDR2 YYNGEE. V dropped 2 bases and J dropped 5 bases, with 10 bases sitting between them. The CDR3 runs 13 residues. Drawing the rest from reference TRBV9 and TRBJ1-1, the complete variable domain is DSGVTQTPKHLITATGQRVTLRCSPRSGDLSVYWYQQSLDQGLQFLIQYYNGEERAKGNILERFSAQQFPDLHSELNLSSLELGDSALYFCASSVSGRTEAFFGQGTRLTVV.

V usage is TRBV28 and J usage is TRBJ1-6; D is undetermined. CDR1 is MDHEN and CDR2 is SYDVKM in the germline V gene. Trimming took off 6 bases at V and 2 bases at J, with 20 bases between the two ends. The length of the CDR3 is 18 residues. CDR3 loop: CASSPRGVLGAYNSPLHF. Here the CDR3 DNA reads TGTGCCAGCAGCCCCCGAGGAGTCCTGGGCGCCTATAATTCACCCCTCCACTTT.

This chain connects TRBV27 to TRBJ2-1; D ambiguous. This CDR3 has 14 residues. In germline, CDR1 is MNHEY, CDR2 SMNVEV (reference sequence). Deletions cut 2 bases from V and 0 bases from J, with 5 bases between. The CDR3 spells CASSLLSSYNEQFF. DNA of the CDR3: TGTGCCAGCAGTTTACTGAGCTCCTACAATGAGCAGTTCTTC.

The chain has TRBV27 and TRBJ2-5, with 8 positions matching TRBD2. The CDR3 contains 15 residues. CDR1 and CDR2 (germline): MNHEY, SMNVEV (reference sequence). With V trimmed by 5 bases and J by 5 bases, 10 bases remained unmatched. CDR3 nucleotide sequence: TGTGCCAGCAGTCCCAGGCTAGCGGGTTGGGAGACCCAGTACTTC. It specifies CASSPRLAGWETQYF.

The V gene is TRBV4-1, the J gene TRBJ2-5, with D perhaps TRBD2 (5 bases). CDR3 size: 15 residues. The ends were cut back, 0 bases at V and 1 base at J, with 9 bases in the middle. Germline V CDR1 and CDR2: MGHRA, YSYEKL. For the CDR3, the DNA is TGCGCCAGCAGCCAAGAGTCTGGACTCCAAGAGACCCAGTACTTC. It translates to CASSQESGLQETQYF.

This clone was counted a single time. Written as DNA, the CDR3 is TGTGCCAGCAGCTTAGCAAGGAGGAGCTCCTACGAGCAGTACTTC. Amino acids: CASSLARRSSYEQYF. This chain connects TRBV11-2 to TRBJ2-7; tentatively, D is TRBD2 (5 bases). CDR1 is SGHAT and CDR2 is FQNNGV in the germline V gene. The CDR3 loop spans 15 amino acids. The V end was cut by 1 base, the J end by 0 bases, with 10 bases between.

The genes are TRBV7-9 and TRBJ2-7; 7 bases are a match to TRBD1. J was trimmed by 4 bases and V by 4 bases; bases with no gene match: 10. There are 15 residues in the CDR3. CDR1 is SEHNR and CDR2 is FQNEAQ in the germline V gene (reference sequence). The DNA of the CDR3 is TGTGCCAGCAGCTCCCTCGGGACAGATCCTTACGAGCAGTACTTC. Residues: CASSSLGTDPYEQYF.